One and the same sample provided the 25 T cell receptor beta chains below, sequenced in a study of T cell repertoires in cytomegalovirus infection (dated by TCRdb to about 2019). Sequencing instrument: Illumina HiSeq 1500. TCRdb reworked the public reads: Q25 trimming with fastp, MiXCR clone assembly, productive beta chains retained. Each entry merges the rows of one CDR3 protein and shows their most common DNA and genes. The sample data list roughly 500,000 distinct CDR3 sequences, and roughly 10% of these were observed just once. The biggest ten clones account for approximately 10% of the sample. The sequenced sample consisted of PBMCs. These receptors were collected from a human donor in good health (CMV status not recorded). Some clones in this sample may be carry-over from other donors' samples.

This clonotype was observed a few times. This chain joins TRBV4-2 and TRBJ1-5; no reliable D call. The CDR3 is 14 amino acids. CDR1 and CDR2 (germline): LGHNA, YNFKEQ. V lost 3 bases and J lost 0, with 6 bases in between. For the CDR3, the DNA is TGTGCCAGCAGCCAGGATCATAGCAATCAGCCCCAGCATTTT. Protein sequence: CASSQDHSNQPQHF.

This clonotype was recorded many times. The chain links TRBV7-2 to TRBJ1-2; D is perhaps TRBD1 (5 bases). Germline CDR1 SGHTA, CDR2 FQGNSA. V was shortened by 3 bases and J by 3 bases, with 14 bases between the two germline ends. The CDR3 has 15 residues. Written as DNA, the CDR3 is TGTGCCAGCAGCTTCGGAACAGGCGAATACTATGGCTACACCTTC. Translating it yields CASSFGTGEYYGYTF. Full variable domain (rest looked up from reference TRBV7-2 and TRBJ1-2): GAGVSQSPSNKVTEKGKDVELRCDPISGHTALYWYRQSLGQGLEFLIYFQGNSAPDKSGLPSDRFSAERTGGSVSTLTIQRTQQEDSAVYLCASSFGTGEYYGYTFGSGTRLTVV.

The chain is built from TRBV15 and TRBJ2-7; D might be TRBD1 or TRBD2, each matching 5 bases. The CDR3 has 17 residues. The germline V gene has CDR1 LNHNV and CDR2 YYDKDF (reference sequence). V was cut by 0 bases and J by 2 bases, with 17 bases left in between. The CDR3 coding sequence is TGTGCCACCAGCAGAGATCGGGGTCCGAGGGGACCCTACGAGCAGTACTTC. Amino acid sequence: CATSRDRGPRGPYEQYF.

J is TRBJ1-6 and V is TRBV28, with 7 bases aligning to TRBD1. Germline CDR1 reads MDHEN; CDR2 reads SYDVKM. The CDR3 runs to 14 residues. V gave up 6 bases and J gave up 8 bases; unmatched junction bases: 7. The CDR3 here is CASRPDRDDSPLHF. Here the CDR3 DNA reads TGTGCCAGCAGACCTGACAGGGATGATTCACCCCTCCACTTT.

The gene calls are TRBV28 and TRBJ2-7, with 15 bases fitting TRBD2. CDR1 is MDHEN, CDR2 SYDVKM, per germline. V lost 8 bases and J lost 5; bases outside the gene matches: 1. CDR3 length: 13 amino acids. The CDR3 coding sequence is TGTGCCAGCCGGACTAGCGGGAGGGACGAGCAGTACTTC. Translation: CASRTSGRDEQYF.

This rearrangement joins TRBV6-4 to TRBJ2-7; 12 nucleotides match TRBD2. Germline CDR1 reads MRHNA; CDR2 reads SNTAGT. The CDR3 spans 18 residues. The V and J ends lost 1 base and 5 bases, in that order; junction bases with no gene match: 12. The CDR3 coding sequence is TGTGCCAGCAGTGACTTCCCCAGACTAGCGGGGGAAGACGACGAGCAGTACTTC. Protein sequence: CASSDFPRLAGEDDEQYF.

There are many counts of this clonotype. V usage is TRBV6-2 or TRBV6-3 and J usage is TRBJ2-1; 7 bases map to TRBD1. Trimming cost V 2 bases and J 4 bases; bases outside gene matches: 5. There are 15 residues in the CDR3. Germline values: CDR1 MNHEY, CDR2 SVGEGT. The CDR3 here is CASSYGTATYNEQFF. CDR3 bases: TGTGCCAGCAGTTACGGGACAGCTACTTACAATGAGCAGTTCTTC.

Only a few counts were recorded for this clonotype. The genes are TRBV7-9 and TRBJ1-1, with D uncertain. The V and J ends lost 2 bases and 8 bases respectively, with 12 bases between them. This CDR3 comprises 13 residues. The germline V gene encodes CDR1 SEHNR and CDR2 FQNEAQ (reference sequence). CDR3 residues: CASSLLSQTEAFF. The CDR3 DNA reads TGTGCCAGCAGCTTACTTAGCCAGACCGAAGCTTTCTTT.

This clonotype was found a few times. The chain has TRBV29-1 and TRBJ2-5, with D possibly TRBD2 on 6 matching bases. V was trimmed by 7 bases and J by 0 bases, leaving 18 bases between them. The CDR3 contains 15 residues. Germline loops: CDR1 SQVTM, CDR2 ANQGSEA. CDR3: CSAYSAGMYQETQYF. The CDR3 bases are TGCAGCGCCTATTCGGCGGGGATGTACCAAGAGACCCAGTACTTC.

The chain is built from TRBV18 and TRBJ2-7; TRBD2 matches at 10 bases. Germline V gene sequence: CDR1 KGHSH, CDR2 LQKENI. The CDR3 sequence is 15 residues long. J was trimmed by 3 bases and V by 3 bases; bases with no gene match: 5. The CDR3 DNA reads as TGTGCCAGCTCACCTCCAGCGGGAGGGGTCTACGAGCAGTACTTC. It is translated as CASSPPAGGVYEQYF.

This clonotype has only a few counts. The V call is TRBV7-9, the J call TRBJ1-1; no clear D gene. This CDR3 spans 15 amino acids. V lost 1 base and J 3 bases, leaving 12 bases between the germline ends. Germline lookup yields CDR1 SEHNR and CDR2 FQNEAQ (reference sequence). CDR3 sequence reads: CASSLDIGSYTEAFF. The CDR3 DNA sequence: TGTGCCAGCAGCTTAGATATCGGCAGTTACACTGAAGCTTTCTTT.

Points on this clonotype: It may be a read error: a sequence one base away is much more abundant. This chain uses TRBV5-4 with TRBJ1-2; 8 nucleotides line up with TRBD1. The V and J ends lost 4 bases and 2 bases, in that order; junction bases with no gene match: 4. There are 14 residues in the CDR3. Germline CDR1 reads SGHNT; CDR2 reads YYREEE (reference sequence). The CDR3: CASSQRTGNYGYTF. The DNA of the CDR3 is TGTGCCAGCAGCCAACGGACAGGGAACTATGGCTACACCTTC.

V usage is TRBV20-1 and J usage is TRBJ1-2, with 7 positions matching TRBD1. V trimming: 3 bases; J trimming: 2 bases; junction bases outside the gene matches: 6. Germline V gives CDR1 DFQATT, CDR2 SNEGSKA (reference sequence). The CDR3 consists of 14 residues. The CDR3: CSASQGGGNYGYTF. The CDR3 coding sequence is TGCAGTGCTAGCCAGGGGGGGGGAAACTATGGCTACACCTTC.

This clonotype was seen many times. This chain links TRBV6-1 with TRBJ1-6; 8 nucleotides align to TRBD1. This CDR3 region has 15 residues. With 4 bases clipped from V and 7 bases from J, the junction kept 6 bases outside the gene matches. CDR1 MNHNS and CDR2 SASEGT come from the germline V gene. The CDR3, as DNA: TGTGCCAGCAGTGCCGGACGACAGGGGAATTCACCCCTCCACTTT. Its protein product is CASSAGRQGNSPLHF.

This clonotype was detected ten times or more. This chain connects TRBV5-1 to TRBJ2-7; 14 bases are a match to TRBD2. V trimming: 3 bases; J trimming: 2 bases; junction bases outside the gene matches: 7. The CDR3 is 17 residues long. The germline gives CDR1 SGHRS, CDR2 YFSETQ. The CDR3 DNA sequence: TGCGCCAGCAGCTCCGGGACTAGCGGGGGTTCGCCCTACGAGCAGTACTTC. It yields the protein CASSSGTSGGSPYEQYF.

The V and J genes are TRBV10-3 and TRBJ2-1, with 13 bases lining up with TRBD2. Germline CDR1 and CDR2: ENHRY and SYGVKD. The CDR3 is made up of 16 amino acids. V lost 4 bases and J lost 6; bases outside the gene matches: 6. CDR3 loop: CAISGLAGGGRNEQFF. CDR3 nucleotide sequence: TGTGCCATCAGTGGACTAGCGGGAGGAGGTCGCAATGAGCAGTTCTTC.

This clonotype came up many times. The rearrangement links TRBV5-1 to TRBJ1-4; TRBD1 matches at 8 bases. This CDR3 is 14 amino acids long. With V trimmed by 3 bases and J by 5 bases, 3 bases remained unmatched. Germline-derived CDR1 and CDR2 are SGHRS and YFSETQ. CDR3 amino acids: CASSWRQGNEKLFF. The DNA for the CDR3 is TGCGCCAGCAGCTGGCGACAGGGGAATGAAAAACTGTTTTTT.

This clonotype was recorded many times. The chain carries TRBV2 and TRBJ2-3; D is uncertain. CDR3 length: 12 amino acids. Germline V CDR1 and CDR2: SNHLY, FYNNEI. With 2 bases removed from V and 3 bases from J, the gap between germline ends came to 3 bases. Written as DNA, the CDR3 is TGTGCCAGCAGTGAAAGGACAGATACGCAGTATTTT. As protein: CASSERTDTQYF.

This clonotype has a handful of counts. This rearrangement joins TRBV20-1 to TRBJ2-1, with TRBD2 matching 7 bases. The J segment lost 9 bases and the V segment lost 5 bases, leaving 10 bases of the junction unmatched. Per the germline V gene, CDR1 is DFQATT and CDR2 is SNEGSKA (reference sequence). CDR3 length equals 13 residues. The CDR3 sequence: CSARKPGGSEQFF. DNA for the CDR3: TGCAGTGCTCGTAAACCCGGGGGGAGTGAGCAGTTCTTC.

The table lists this clonotype with a few counts. The V call is TRBV10-3, the J call TRBJ1-1, with D uncertain. V lost 5 bases and J lost 1, with 14 bases in between. Germline lookup yields CDR1 ENHRY and CDR2 SYGVKD. This CDR3 is built from 15 residues. Here the CDR3 reads CAISPMDAKNTEAFF. The DNA of the CDR3 is TGTGCCATCAGTCCCATGGACGCCAAGAACACTGAAGCTTTCTTT.

V usage is TRBV20-1 and J usage is TRBJ1-1, with D possibly being TRBD1 (6 bases). The V gene's germline CDR1 is DFQATT and CDR2 SNEGSKA (reference sequence). This CDR3 spans 14 amino acids. The germline V and J ends were trimmed by 5 bases and 4 bases, with 17 bases remaining between them. The CDR3 DNA reads TGCAGTGCTCCTAGGGGGGGAACTGGCACTGAAGCTTTCTTT. This sequence encodes CSAPRGGTGTEAFF.

In its sample, this clonotype was seen many times. This chain connects TRBV5-1 to TRBJ2-5, with 8 nucleotides matching TRBD1. V was pared by 3 bases and J by 4 bases, with 5 bases of the junction left unmatched. Germline-derived CDR1 and CDR2 are SGHRS and YFSETQ. CDR3 length equals 14 residues. The CDR3 spells CASSYGQGGETQYF. Written as DNA, the CDR3 is TGCGCCAGCAGCTATGGACAGGGAGGAGAGACCCAGTACTTC.

As regards this clonotype: An end of the junction does not agree with germline; a read error may underlie this. The rearrangement links TRBV4-1 to TRBJ2-3; the D is unclear. Germline CDR1 MGHRA, CDR2 YSYEKL. The CDR3 covers 16 residues. CDR3 loop: CASSQEVAGATDTQYF. In nucleotides, the CDR3 is TGTGCCAGCAGCCAAGAAGTCGCTGGAGCGACAGATACGCAGTATTTT.

About this clonotype itself: This could be a read error, since a much larger clone is one nucleotide away. The V and J genes are TRBV6-2 or TRBV6-3 and TRBJ1-6, with 7 bases that match TRBD1. Per the germline V gene, CDR1 is MNHEY and CDR2 is SVGEGT. The CDR3 consists of 12 residues. CDR3 nucleotides: TGTGCCAGCCGGGACAGCAATTCACCCCTCTACTTT. Amino acid sequence: CASRDSNSPLYF.

This clonotype was seen at least ten times. This chain connects TRBV19 to TRBJ2-7; TRBD1 or TRBD2 may be the D gene (5 bases each). Trimming removed 5 bases at V and 2 bases at J, with 13 bases between. CDR3 length: 14 residues. Germline CDR1 LNHDA, CDR2 SQIVND (reference sequence). The CDR3 sequence: CASSPGTVTYEQYF. The CDR3 DNA follows: TGTGCCAGTAGTCCAGGGACGGTTACCTACGAGCAGTACTTC.